The 15 T cell receptor beta chains below come from one sample, sequenced in a study of control samples from healthy donors and cancer patients. The table came from immunoSEQ multiplex PCR; TCRdb's copy has only in-frame clones and leaves some out. This table holds under 200,000 clones, approximately 94% found once. The sequencing input was PBMCs. The receptors stem from a man in his 60s with colorectal cancer.

The chain uses TRBV19 and TRBJ1-2; D unclear. V lost 2 bases and J lost 2, with 6 bases in between. Germline-derived CDR1 and CDR2 are LNHDA and SQIVND (reference sequence). The CDR3 sequence is 13 residues long. CDR3 DNA: TGTGCCAGTAGTATAAGCCAGAACTATGGCTACACCTTC. Amino acids: CASSISQNYGYTF.

The V and J genes are TRBV5-1 and TRBJ2-1; D ambiguous. This CDR3 comprises 12 residues. Trimming removed 0 bases at V and 8 bases at J, with 6 bases between. Germline loops: CDR1 SGHRS, CDR2 YFSETQ. CDR3 amino acids: CASSLVGDEQFF. The CDR3 nucleotides read TGCGCCAGCAGCTTGGTCGGCGATGAGCAGTTCTTC. Combining the CDR3 with reference TRBV5-1 and TRBJ2-1 gives the whole variable domain KAGVTQTPRYLIKTRGQQVTLSCSPISGHRSVSWYQQTPGQGLQFLFEYFSETQRNKGNFPGRFSGRQFSNSRSEMNVSTLELGDSALYLCASSLVGDEQFFGPGTRLTVL.

The V gene is TRBV3-1 (or the pseudogene TRBV3-2), the J gene TRBJ2-1; D is undetermined. Germline CDR1 and CDR2: LGHDT and YNNKEL (reference sequence). This CDR3 is 13 amino acids long. V shed 4 bases and J shed 7 bases, with 11 bases lying between them. The CDR3 sequence: CASSRPGQNEQFF. Here the CDR3 DNA reads TGTGCCAGCAGCCGCCCTGGGCAAAATGAGCAGTTCTTC.

J is TRBJ2-7 and V is TRBV3-1 (or the pseudogene TRBV3-2), with D perhaps TRBD1 (6 bases). Germline V lookup: CDR1 LGHDT, CDR2 YNNKEL (reference sequence). V was clipped by 1 base and J by 6 bases, with 13 bases between them. The CDR3 totals 14 residues. CDR3 sequence reads: CASSQASQGREQYF. The DNA of the CDR3 is TGTGCCAGCAGCCAAGCTTCTCAGGGGCGCGAGCAGTACTTC.

The chain uses TRBV30 and TRBJ2-2; maybe TRBD1 (6 bases). V lost 4 bases and J 4 bases, leaving 16 bases between the germline ends. Germline assignment: CDR1 GTSNPN and CDR2 SVGIG (reference sequence). The CDR3 extends over 15 amino acids. The CDR3 nucleotides read TGTGCCTGGATAAAAGGGCAGGGGAGCACCGGGGAGCTGTTTTTT. Its translation is CAWIKGQGSTGELFF.

The rearrangement joins TRBV6-5 to TRBJ1-5, with 8 bases fitting TRBD1. This CDR3 has 15 amino acids. CDR1 and CDR2 from the germline V gene are MNHEY and SVGAGI. V dropped 0 bases and J dropped 8; count of bases not matched to a gene: 6. The CDR3 sequence: CASSYSGLQGEPQHF. CDR3 bases: TGTGCCAGCAGTTACTCTGGGCTACAGGGGGAGCCCCAGCATTTT.

This clone appeared a single time. As DNA, the CDR3 is TGCGCCAGCAGTCCAGGGTGGAGAGGCACTGAAGCTTTCTTT. It translates to CASSPGWRGTEAFF. The chain combines TRBV10-2 with TRBJ1-1, with a tentative D call TRBD1 (5 bases). From germline, CDR1 is WSHSY and CDR2 SAAADI. The V and J ends lost 5 bases and 4 bases respectively, with 14 bases between them. The length of the CDR3 is 14 residues.

This rearrangement joins TRBV30 to TRBJ1-2; D is uncertain. This CDR3 is 16 amino acids long. From germline, CDR1 is GTSNPN and CDR2 SVGIG (reference sequence). V was trimmed by 0 bases and J by 6 bases, leaving 20 bases between them. This CDR3 reads CAWSVASGLGLHGYTF. Here the CDR3 DNA reads TGTGCCTGGAGTGTCGCATCAGGTCTGGGTCTGCATGGCTACACCTTC.

The chain links TRBV30 to TRBJ1-1; 7 bases are a match to TRBD1. V was pared by 5 bases and J by 11 bases, with 8 bases of the junction left unmatched. The CDR3 runs 11 residues. Germline CDR1 and CDR2: GTSNPN and SVGIG (reference sequence). Here the CDR3 reads CAWGGGRAAFF. The CDR3 nucleotides read TGTGCCTGGGGAGGGGGCCGGGCGGCTTTCTTT.

The V call is TRBV12-5, the J call TRBJ2-1; the D is unclear. V shed 5 bases and J shed 4 bases, with 9 bases lying between them. The CDR3 is 13 amino acids. Germline-derived CDR1 and CDR2 are LGHNT and FRNRAP. The CDR3 DNA follows: TGTGCTAGTGGTCTCCATTCTTACAATGAGCAGTTCTTC. Translated: CASGLHSYNEQFF.

This clone was seen once. DNA for the CDR3: TGTGCCAGCTCTGCGCTAGCGGGGGGGCTTGGTGAGCAGTTCTTC. Its protein product is CASSALAGGLGEQFF. The chain is built from TRBV2 and TRBJ2-1, with TRBD2 matching over 12 bases. V lost 8 bases to trimming and J lost 9 bases; unmatched junction nucleotides: 11. The CDR3 runs to 15 residues. CDR1 and CDR2 from the germline V gene are SNHLY and FYNNEI.

The V gene is TRBV27, the J gene TRBJ2-7, with D possibly being TRBD1 or TRBD2 (5 bases each). Germline V lookup: CDR1 MNHEY, CDR2 SMNVEV (reference sequence). Trimming pared 3 bases from V and 3 bases from J, leaving 9 bases between. The CDR3 is 13 amino acids. The CDR3 loop reads CASSFGARYEQYF. DNA for the CDR3: TGTGCCAGCAGTTTCGGGGCCCGCTACGAGCAGTACTTC.

The chain has TRBV6-5 and TRBJ1-2, with no clear D. Trimming shortened V by 0 bases and J by 5 bases, and 7 bases separated the two germline ends. Germline assignment: CDR1 MNHEY and CDR2 SVGAGI. The CDR3 length is 13 residues. Here the CDR3 reads CASSYSARYGYTF. The CDR3 DNA reads TGTGCCAGCAGTTACTCAGCCAGATATGGCTACACCTTC.

The sample holds one count of this clone. This sequence joins TRBV6-1 and TRBJ1-2, with D uncertain. Between the trimmed V and J ends, which lost 2 bases and 3 bases, there was a span of 4 bases. This CDR3 region has 12 residues. CDR1 and CDR2 (germline): MNHNS, SASEGT. This CDR3 reads CASSELDYGYTF. DNA for the CDR3: TGTGCCAGCAGTGAACTAGACTATGGCTACACCTTC.

V and J are TRBV27 and TRBJ1-6; no clear D gene. The CDR3 sequence is 12 residues long. V was pared by 6 bases and J by 7 bases, with 7 bases between. CDR1 is MNHEY and CDR2 is SMNVEV in the germline V gene (reference sequence). The CDR3 region has the DNA TGTGCCAGCAGAGGGCCCAATTCACCCCTCCACTTT. The encoded protein is CASRGPNSPLHF.